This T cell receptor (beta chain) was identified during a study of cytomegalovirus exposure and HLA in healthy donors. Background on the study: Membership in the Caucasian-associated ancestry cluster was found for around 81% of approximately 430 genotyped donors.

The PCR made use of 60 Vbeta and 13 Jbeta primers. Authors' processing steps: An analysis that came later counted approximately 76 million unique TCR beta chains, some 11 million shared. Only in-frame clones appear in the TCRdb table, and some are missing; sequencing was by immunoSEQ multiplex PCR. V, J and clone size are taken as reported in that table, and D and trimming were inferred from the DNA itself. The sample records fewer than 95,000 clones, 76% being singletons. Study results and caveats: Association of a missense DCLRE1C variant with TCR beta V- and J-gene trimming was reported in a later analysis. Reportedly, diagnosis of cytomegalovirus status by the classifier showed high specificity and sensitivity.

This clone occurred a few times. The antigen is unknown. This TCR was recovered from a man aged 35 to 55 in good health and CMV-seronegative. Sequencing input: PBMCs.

The CDR3 region is CASSLGQGAYNEQFF. Here the CDR3 DNA reads TGTGCCAGCAGCCTAGGACAGGGGGCCTACAATGAGCAGTTCTTC. The chain employs TRBV14 and TRBJ2-1, with 10 bases lining up with TRBD1. Germline V gives CDR1 SGHDN, CDR2 FVKESK. Trimming cost V 4 bases and J 2 bases; bases outside gene matches: 2. There are 15 residues in the CDR3.